These 8 T cell receptor beta chains were all obtained from the same sample, sequenced in a study of cytomegalovirus exposure and HLA in healthy donors (dated by TCRdb to 2015 to 2018). Library construction relied on the immunoSEQ multiplex PCR assay. A mixture of 60 forward primers for TCR Vbeta segments and 13 reverse primers for TCR Jbeta segments was used in the multiplex PCR. TCRdb holds this immuneACCESS table with in-frame rearrangements only. Some clones are missing; in checked studies, unresolved V genes explain under half, and the rest has no known cause. The sample records about 86,000 clones, approximately 74% of which are singletons. 6.2% of the sample goes to the ten largest clones. The sequenced sample was PBMCs. These receptors were obtained from a woman in her 50s in good health and CMV-seropositive.

The table lists this clone with a count of one. The chain has TRBV6-1 and TRBJ2-7; a possible D gene is TRBD2 (7 bases). The CDR3 covers 15 residues. The V end lost 6 bases, the J end lost 10 bases, and 25 bases lay between the germline ends. The germline CDR1 and CDR2 sequences are MNHNS and SASEGT. CDR3 sequence reads: CASRPRGASVISQYF. The CDR3 nucleotides read TGTGCCAGCAGGCCCCGGGGGGCTAGCGTTATTAGTCAGTACTTC.

The chain couples TRBV5-1 to TRBJ2-1; D is unresolved. This CDR3 is built from 13 residues. Per germline, CDR1 SGHRS and CDR2 YFSETQ. Trimming took 0 bases from V and 4 from J, leaving 5 bases between them. As DNA, the CDR3 is TGCGCCAGCAGCTTGGGGCAGTACAATGAGCAGTTCTTC. It yields the protein CASSLGQYNEQFF. Using reference TRBV5-1 and TRBJ2-1 for the parts outside the CDR3, the full variable domain is KAGVTQTPRYLIKTRGQQVTLSCSPISGHRSVSWYQQTPGQGLQFLFEYFSETQRNKGNFPGRFSGRQFSNSRSEMNVSTLELGDSALYLCASSLGQYNEQFFGPGTRLTVL.

The V call is TRBV28, the J call TRBJ2-3; D call uncertain. Per the germline V gene, CDR1 is MDHEN and CDR2 is SYDVKM. This CDR3 is 11 amino acids long. V was clipped by 5 bases and J by 2 bases, with 2 bases between them. The CDR3, as DNA: TGTGCCAGCAGTCTCACAGATACGCAGTATTTT. It codes for CASSLTDTQYF.

The chain carries TRBV6-5 and TRBJ2-5; D is possibly TRBD1 (6 bases). V lost 2 bases to trimming and J lost 5 bases, with 15 bases between them. The CDR3 covers 15 residues. Germline V lookup: CDR1 MNHEY, CDR2 SVGAGI. This chain's CDR3 is CASSYLRGSVETQYF. The CDR3 nucleotides read TGTGCCAGCAGTTACCTCAGGGGTTCGGTGGAGACCCAGTACTTC.

The J gene is TRBJ2-7, the V gene TRBV9; 8 nucleotides align to TRBD1. V was pared by 2 bases and J by 2 bases, with 3 bases of the junction left unmatched. The germline V gene has CDR1 SGDLS and CDR2 YYNGEE. The CDR3 has 14 amino acids. This chain's CDR3 is CASSVGQGTYEQYF. The CDR3 DNA reads TGTGCCAGCAGCGTTGGACAGGGCACCTACGAGCAGTACTTC.

V usage is TRBV14 and J usage is TRBJ2-1; no clear D gene. CDR1 SGHDN and CDR2 FVKESK come from the germline V gene. The CDR3 has 15 residues. V was shortened by 0 bases and J by 1 base, with 7 bases between the two germline ends. The CDR3: CASSQDFGSYNEQFF. CDR3 DNA sequence: TGTGCCAGCAGCCAAGATTTCGGGTCCTACAATGAGCAGTTCTTC.

This clone was detected once. The chain recombines TRBV21-1 with TRBJ2-6; the table's D call of TRBD1 was not tested on the DNA. TRBV21-1 is assigned pseudogene status. The CDR3 length is 15 residues. CDR3 in amino acids: CASGATGRGANVLTF. The CDR3 nucleotides are TGTGCCAGCGGGGCAACAGGGCGGGGGGCCAACGTCCTGACTTTC.

The chain links TRBV18 to TRBJ1-2, with 8 bases that match TRBD1. The CDR3 contains 14 residues. Germline CDR1 reads KGHSH; CDR2 reads LQKENI. V shed 2 bases, J shed 4 bases, and the junction held 3 bases outside the gene matches. CDR3 bases: TGTGCCAGCTCACCAACAGGGGGTGGCTATGGCTACACCTTC. This translates into CASSPTGGGYGYTF.